This is a list of T cell receptor beta chains from one sample in a study of blood T cell repertoires in COVID-19. This table comes from immunoSEQ multiplex PCR, and its TCRdb copy is limited to in-frame clones, with some not included. The sample lists over 250,000 clones, approximately 85% occurring once. The source material was peripheral blood. These TCRs come from a woman aged 65 to 85 with acute or convalescent COVID-19. The CDR3 runs from the conserved cysteine through the conserved F or W. A D gene is named only where the DNA matches it firmly. Part of the rows lack a size; the others show once, few, many or a class for expanded clones.

TRBJ2-1 | NA | TRBV29-1 | 15 | TRBD2 | CSVMGGTDAYNEQFF | TGCAGCGTTATGGGAGGGACCGACGCCTACAATGAGCAGTTCTTC
TRBJ1-4 | NA | TRBV6-5 | 15 | NA | CASSYSSGLGEKLFF | TGTGCCAGCAGTTACTCGTCGGGTCTGGGTGAAAAACTGTTTTTT
TRBJ2-1 | NA | TRBV5-1 | 14 | NA | CASSLEGQSNEQFF | TGCGCCAGCAGCTTGGAAGGACAGAGTAATGAGCAGTTCTTC
TRBJ1-1 | NA | TRBV12-3/TRBV12-4 | 12 | NA | CASSNPSYGAFF | TGTGCCAGCAGTAACCCCTCATACGGAGCTTTCTTT
TRBJ1-4 | NA | TRBV3-1/TRBV3-2 | 15 | NA | CASSQRTAADEKLFF | TGTGCCAGCAGTCAGAGGACAGCCGCGGATGAAAAACTGTTTTTT
TRBJ2-7 | NA | TRBV4-2 | 19 | TRBD2 | CASSQGTSGGAKGSYEQYF | TGTGCCAGCAGCCAAGGGACTAGCGGGGGGGCAAAAGGCTCTTACGAGCAGTACTTC
TRBJ2-1 | NA | TRBV4-2 | 15 | TRBD2 | CASSQEKRGDNEQFF | TGTGCCAGCAGCCAAGAAAAGCGGGGGGACAATGAGCAGTTCTTC
TRBJ2-7 | few | TRBV3-1/TRBV3-2 | 16 | NA | CASSQDLARRPYEQYF | TGTGCCAGCAGCCAAGATTTGGCCCGCAGGCCCTACGAGCAGTACTTC
TRBJ1-6 | NA | TRBV3-1/TRBV3-2 | 15 | TRBD1 | CASSNRDREDSPLHF | TGTGCCAGCAGCAACCGGGACAGGGAGGATTCACCCCTCCACTTT
TRBJ2-5 | NA | TRBV2 | 14 | TRBD2 | CASRAGDRRETQYF | TGTGCCTCACGGGCGGGGGATAGGCGGGAGACCCAGTACTTC
TRBJ1-1 | NA | TRBV29-1 | 11 | NA | CSGGFYTEAFF | TGCAGCGGGGGTTTCTACACTGAAGCTTTCTTT
TRBJ2-3 | NA | TRBV2 | 14 | NA | CASNRAAGTDTQYF | TGTGCCAGCAACCGAGCTGCTGGCACAGATACGCAGTATTTT
TRBJ2-6 | NA | TRBV5-4 | 17 | TRBD1 | CASSLGQGLTGANVLTF | TGTGCCAGCAGCTTGGGACAGGGTTTAACTGGGGCCAACGTCCTGACTTTC
TRBJ1-1 | NA | TRBV29-1 | 13 | NA | CSGFRGRGTEAFF | TGCAGCGGGTTCAGGGGTAGGGGCACTGAAGCTTTCTTT
TRBJ1-4 | NA | TRBV3-1/TRBV3-2 | 15 | TRBD1 | CASSHPGTGGEKLFF | TGTGCCAGCAGCCACCCCGGGACAGGCGGTGAAAAACTGTTTTTT
TRBJ2-4 | NA | TRBV19 | 18 | NA | CASSLTSQVRVAKNIQYF | TGTGCCAGTAGCCTCACTAGCCAGGTGAGGGTAGCCAAAAACATTCAGTACTTC
TRBJ1-3 | NA | TRBV7-9 | 15 | TRBD1 | CASSAAGGSGNTIYF | TGTGCCAGCAGCGCGGCAGGGGGCTCTGGAAACACCATATATTTT